The T cell receptor beta chain under discussion was sequenced for a study of shared clonotypes between healthy human individuals. Looking at the study overall: The study used three CD4 naive, three CD4 memory, two CD8 naive and one CD8 memory plate per donor.

About this clone itself: Its specificity is unknown.

Donors were healthy HIV-negative adults without recently reported acute infections or vaccinations. Findings and limits, study-wide: Generally, naive subsets came out with larger estimated richness than memory subsets.

Data came from immunoSEQ multiplex PCR; TCRdb stores just in-frame clones and leaves some out. Among a few hundred thousand clones listed, 97% were seen once. The V and J ends lost 2 bases and 3 bases, in that order; junction bases with no gene match: 6. Germline V gene lookup returns CDR1 SGDLS and CDR2 YYNGEE. The CDR3 contains 17 residues. The sequence was collected from a woman aged 25-40 years in good health. Specimen: naive CD4+ T cells sorted from blood. The subset was: CD45RA+ positively selected. This chain joins TRBV9 and TRBJ2-7, with 15 bases lining up with TRBD2. The CDR3 nucleotides read TGTGCCAGCAGCGTGGGGCCGGGACTAGCGGGAGGCTACGAGCAGTACTTC. Translation: CASSVGPGLAGGYEQYF. The full variable domain, with the rest looked up from reference TRBV9 and TRBJ2-7, is DSGVTQTPKHLITATGQRVTLRCSPRSGDLSVYWYQQSLDQGLQFLIQYYNGEERAKGNILERFSAQQFPDLHSELNLSSLELGDSALYFCASSVGPGLAGGYEQYFGPGTRLTVT.